This record looks at one T cell receptor beta chain sequence and its context. The germline V and J ends were trimmed by 4 bases and 4 bases, with 11 bases remaining between them. Germline assignment: CDR1 MDHEN and CDR2 SYDVKM. The CDR3 spans 13 residues. The sample is drawn from a study of blood T cell repertoires in COVID-19. The repertoire was sequenced with immunoSEQ multiplex PCR; TCRdb's copy has only in-frame clones and lacks some. The sample carries 100,000 to 140,000 clones, 70% to 90% recorded once. The chain uses TRBV28 and TRBJ2-7; D perhaps matches TRBD1 (6 bases). The sequencing input was peripheral blood. The source is a man in his forties or fifties with active or convalescent COVID-19. The CDR3 DNA sequence: TGTGCCAGCAGTTCTGGGGGCGAGTACGAGCAGTACTTC. This codes for CASSSGGEYEQYF.